Shown below are 10 T cell receptor beta chains from a single sample sequenced in a study of T-cell reconstitution after alpha-beta-depleted transplantation in children (dated by TCRdb to between 2015 and 2016). The study at large found these results: The frequencies of hyperexpanded clones fell over the following months, and after one year, T-cell counts and TCRbeta diversity were mostly attributed to newly produced T cells.

The sample's treatment or condition, from its label and the paper: allogeneic hematopoietic cell transplantation with graft depleted of TCRalphabeta T cells and CD19 B cells. Library preparation employed PCR. TCRdb records Illumina HiSeq 2500 as the sequencer. TCR library preparation used molecular barcoding, with unique molecular identifiers applied to normalize quantification of the TCRbeta repertoire. Clones were called with MiXCR by TCRdb after fastp trimmed the public reads at Q25, and only in-frame beta chains were retained. Rows are combined by CDR3 protein, so each entry shows the most common genes and DNA. In all, the sample holds 250,000 to 300,000 distinct CDR3 sequences, and roughly 7.8% of those were seen once. The ten largest clones add up to about 9.3% of the sample. These TCRs are of unknown antigen specificity. The material sequenced was peripheral blood, taken 360 days after TCRalphabeta/CD19-depleted stem cell transplant. The source is a female patient younger than 10 who had a stem cell transplant for Fanconi anemia, so the T cells may come from the graft donor.

The chain uses TRBV7-8 and TRBJ2-7, with D possibly matching TRBD1 (6 bases). Germline V CDR1 and CDR2: SGHVS, FQNEAQ. V was cut by 5 bases and J by 3 bases, with 11 bases left in between. The CDR3 is made up of 13 amino acids. CDR3 protein: CASSLPDSYEQYV. In DNA form, the CDR3 reads TGTGCCAGCAGCCTCCCGGACAGCTACGAGCAGTACGTC.

In its sample, this clonotype was seen many times. The chain couples TRBV7-2 to TRBJ1-5, with D tentatively TRBD1 (5 bases). The V and J ends lost 2 bases and 0 bases respectively, with 11 bases between them. The germline V gene encodes CDR1 SGHTA and CDR2 FQGNSA. This CDR3 region has 16 residues. The CDR3 coding sequence is TGTGCCAGCAGCTTACGGGGAGGGGATAGCAATCAGCCCCAGCATTTT. Its translation is CASSLRGGDSNQPQHF. Complete variable domain (other parts from reference TRBV7-2 and TRBJ1-5): GAGVSQSPSNKVTEKGKDVELRCDPISGHTALYWYRQSLGQGLEFLIYFQGNSAPDKSGLPSDRFSAERTGGSVSTLTIQRTQQEDSAVYLCASSLRGGDSNQPQHFGDGTRLSIL.

This clonotype was seen only a few times. The CDR3 loop is CASSSSGQGAKGYTF. The CDR3 DNA reads as TGTGCCAGCAGTTCCTCGGGACAGGGGGCGAAGGGCTACACCTTC. The chain links TRBV28 to TRBJ1-2; 12 bases line up with TRBD1. From germline, CDR1 is MDHEN and CDR2 SYDVKM. The junction had 8 bases not matched to a gene; V was cut back by 4 bases and J by 8 bases. The CDR3 has 15 residues.

This clonotype was counted at least ten times. The chain recombines TRBV12-3 or TRBV12-4 with TRBJ1-6; D perhaps matches TRBD1 (6 bases). Trimming cost V 3 bases and J 13 bases, with 16 bases left between them. CDR3 length equals 14 residues. DNA for the CDR3: TGTGCCAGCAGTTTCAGGGGTCAGGTTTCGCCCCTCCACTTT. This sequence encodes CASSFRGQVSPLHF.

This clonotype appeared many times. The chain uses TRBV20-1 and TRBJ2-2; D is perhaps TRBD1 (6 bases). This CDR3 contains 13 residues. Trimming left V 6 bases short and J 7 bases short, with 15 bases between. Germline CDR1 and CDR2: DFQATT and SNEGSKA (reference sequence). CDR3 residues: CSAEKYRDGELFF. In DNA, the CDR3 is TGCAGTGCAGAGAAATACAGGGACGGGGAGCTGTTTTTT.

This clonotype has a count of ten or more. The chain couples TRBV9 to TRBJ1-2; unclear D gene. This CDR3 has 15 amino acids. Germline V gene sequence: CDR1 SGDLS, CDR2 YYNGEE. The V end lost 1 base, the J end lost 4 bases, and 14 bases lay between the germline ends. The CDR3, as DNA: TGTGCCAGCAGCGTAATTGACCAGTCTGGCTATGGCTACACCTTC. It translates to CASSVIDQSGYGYTF. Full variable domain (missing parts from reference TRBV9 and TRBJ1-2): DSGVTQTPKHLITATGQRVTLRCSPRSGDLSVYWYQQSLDQGLQFLIQYYNGEERAKGNILERFSAQQFPDLHSELNLSSLELGDSALYFCASSVIDQSGYGYTFGSGTRLTVV.

The rearrangement joins TRBV5-1 to TRBJ1-2; no clear D. Looked up from germline, CDR1 is SGHRS and CDR2 is YFSETQ. The CDR3 has 16 amino acids. V was cut by 2 bases and J by 5 bases, with 19 bases left in between. The CDR3 sequence is CASSLRVARNDYGYTF. The DNA of the CDR3 is TGCGCCAGCAGCTTAAGAGTGGCTCGTAATGATTATGGCTACACCTTC.

The CDR3 reads CASSLGTGIYEQYF. The DNA for the CDR3 is TGTGCCAGCAGCTTAGGGACAGGGATCTACGAGCAGTACTTC. This sequence joins TRBV28 and TRBJ2-7; TRBD1 matches 9 bases. The CDR3 has 14 amino acids. The V segment lost 6 bases and the J segment 3 bases; nucleotides outside the gene matches: 6. Germline V lookup: CDR1 MDHEN, CDR2 SYDVKM. The full variable domain, its missing parts supplied by reference TRBV28 and TRBJ2-7, is DVKVTQSSRYLVKRTGEKVFLECVQDMDHENMFWYRQDPGLGLRLIYFSYDVKMKEKGDIPEGYSVSREKKERFSLILESASTNQTSMYLCASSLGTGIYEQYFGPGTRLTVT.

This clonotype was recorded at least ten times. This chain joins TRBV5-1 and TRBJ2-2; 8 nucleotides line up with TRBD1. The CDR3 is 17 amino acids. The junction had 12 bases not matched to a gene; V was cut back by 4 bases and J by 4 bases. Germline V CDR1 and CDR2: SGHRS, YFSETQ. CDR3 sequence (DNA): TGCGCCAGCAGCCCGTACACGGACAGGGTGCTCACCGGGGAGCTGTTTTTT. Protein sequence: CASSPYTDRVLTGELFF.

This clonotype showed up many times. The chain combines TRBV9 with TRBJ2-5; perhaps TRBD1 as D (5 bases). The germline gives CDR1 SGDLS, CDR2 YYNGEE. Trimming took 5 bases from V and 1 from J, leaving 12 bases between them. This CDR3 is built from 14 residues. CDR3 sequence reads: CASSGAPTQETQYF. The CDR3 coding sequence is TGTGCCAGCAGTGGGGCCCCGACCCAAGAGACCCAGTACTTC.